This TCR beta chain was captured by sequencing in a study of vaccination effects on CD4 cells after COVID-19. Study context: Expansion with viral peptide pools was applied to antigen-specific CD4+ T cells by the ViraFEST assay prior to sequencing. Participants each got two BNT162b2 or mRNA-1273 vaccine doses. Supplemented with 9.5 to 10 IU/ml IL-2 and approximately 9.7 ug/ml peptides, a few million PBMC per well were kept in culture.

The germline V gene encodes CDR1 GTSNPN and CDR2 SVGIG (reference sequence). Trimming left V 8 bases short and J 10 bases short, with 15 bases between. The CDR3 consists of 11 residues. Cultured cells yielded isolated CD4+ T cells after roughly 11 days. To note about this clone: Antigen specificity is unknown.

The study, taken as a whole, reports: Only a single clone (1 of 255 vaccine-induced clones in healthy vaccinees) cross-reacted with common cold coronaviruses.

The table came from immunoSEQ multiplex PCR; TCRdb's copy has only in-frame clones and leaves some out. The sample records tens of thousands of clones, roughly three quarters being singletons. The starting material was CD4+ T cells from PBMCs cultured without peptide, obtained before COVID-19 vaccination. The rearrangement uses TRBV30 and TRBJ2-4; D is possibly TRBD2 (7 bases). The receptor was derived from a human donor who received a COVID-19 vaccine. The CDR3 reads CALGGGGIQYF. The CDR3 DNA sequence: TGTGCCCTAGGGGGAGGGGGGATTCAGTACTTC.